The sequence of this T cell receptor (beta chain) was determined in a study of T-cell memory formation after mild COVID-19. Overall study: TCR clusters showed largely donor specificity. General study points: Pre-infection memory carried some responding clones, suggesting that cross-reactive memory joined. SARS-CoV-2 specificity of second-wave clones peaking day 37 was unconfirmed.

TCRdb itself ran the 5' RACE reads through MiXCR, one entry per CDR3 protein. The sample consists of 450,000 to 700,000 distinct CDR3 sequences, under 20% of them appearing once. With respect to this clonotype: Antigen unknown.

V lost 6 bases and J 3 bases, leaving 9 bases between the germline ends. From germline, CDR1 is MNHNY and CDR2 SVGAGI (reference sequence). CDR3 length equals 12 residues. The chain employs TRBV6-6 and TRBJ2-7; D remains unclear. The TCR comes from an adult woman who had mild COVID-19 (a few samples of this study predate the infection). Cell type and time point are not known. The material sequenced was PBMCs or a T cell subset sorted from them (not recorded which). CDR3 amino acids: CASSRLGYEQYF. In DNA, the CDR3 is TGTGCCAGCAGCCGTCTTGGCTACGAGCAGTACTTC.